This is a list of T cell receptor beta chains from one sample in a study of control samples from healthy donors and cancer patients. Sequenced by immunoSEQ multiplex PCR; TCRdb stores in-frame clones only, minus some. The sample includes roughly 68,000 clones, 75% to 85% of them seen just once. Sequencing was done on a sample of blood. These receptors were taken from a man between 60 and 70 years old in good health. Both conserved end residues are part of each CDR3. Each record gives: D gene, V gene, J gene, clone size, CDR3 protein, CDR3 DNA. A D gene is named only where the DNA matches it firmly. Not all rows give a size; the values are once, few, many and, for expanded clones, a class.

d_call: NA
v_call: TRBV4-2
j_call: TRBJ2-1
clone_size: NA
cdr3_aa: CASSQDRNEQFF
cdr3_nt: TGTGCCAGCAGCCAAGATAGGAATGAGCAGTTCTTC

d_call: TRBD2
v_call: TRBV15
j_call: TRBJ2-1
clone_size: NA
cdr3_aa: CATSRVAGGYNEQFF
cdr3_nt: TGTGCCACCAGCAGAGTGGCGGGAGGCTACAATGAGCAGTTCTTC

d_call: TRBD2
v_call: TRBV10-2
j_call: TRBJ2-7
clone_size: NA
cdr3_aa: CASSDIAGLSYEQYF
cdr3_nt: TGCGCCAGCAGTGATATAGCGGGTCTCTCCTACGAGCAGTACTTC

d_call: TRBD1
v_call: TRBV4-3
j_call: TRBJ2-7
clone_size: NA
cdr3_aa: CASSQPGQGANEQYF
cdr3_nt: TGCGCCAGCAGCCAACCCGGACAGGGCGCCAACGAGCAGTACTTC

d_call: TRBD1
v_call: TRBV2
j_call: TRBJ1-1
clone_size: NA
cdr3_aa: CASSLKQGARGRNTEAFF
cdr3_nt: TGTGCCAGCAGCCTAAAGCAGGGGGCGCGGGGGAGAAACACTGAAGCTTTCTTT

d_call: NA
v_call: TRBV18
j_call: TRBJ1-4
clone_size: NA
cdr3_aa: CASSPPMGVGEKLFF
cdr3_nt: TGTGCCAGCTCACCACCGATGGGGGTGGGAGAAAAACTGTTTTTT

d_call: TRBD2
v_call: TRBV5-4
j_call: TRBJ2-1
clone_size: NA
cdr3_aa: CASSPVAGEYNEQFF
cdr3_nt: TGTGCCAGCAGCCCCGTAGCGGGAGAATACAATGAGCAGTTCTTC

d_call: NA
v_call: TRBV19
j_call: TRBJ1-3
clone_size: few
cdr3_aa: CASKTSGSGNTIYF
cdr3_nt: TGTGCCAGTAAAACATCTGGCTCTGGAAACACCATATATTTT

d_call: NA
v_call: TRBV6-1
j_call: TRBJ1-6
clone_size: NA
cdr3_aa: CASSEQPNGNSPLHF
cdr3_nt: TGTGCCAGCAGTGAACAGCCAAACGGCAATTCACCCCTCCACTTT

d_call: TRBD1
v_call: TRBV7-2
j_call: TRBJ1-3
clone_size: once
cdr3_aa: CASSAKTTGSGNTIYF
cdr3_nt: TGTGCCAGCAGCGCCAAAACGACAGGGAGCGGAAACACCATATATTTT

d_call: TRBD1
v_call: TRBV4-2
j_call: TRBJ2-5
clone_size: NA
cdr3_aa: CASSQTGTGTRQETQYF
cdr3_nt: TGTGCCAGCAGCCAGACTGGGACAGGGACTCGTCAAGAGACCCAGTACTTC

d_call: NA
v_call: TRBV7-2
j_call: TRBJ2-6
clone_size: NA
cdr3_aa: CASSQLAGANVLTF
cdr3_nt: TGTGCCAGCAGCCAGCTGGCTGGGGCCAACGTCCTGACTTTC

d_call: NA
v_call: TRBV19
j_call: TRBJ1-1
clone_size: NA
cdr3_aa: CASRGENTEAFF
cdr3_nt: TGTGCCAGTAGGGGAGAGAACACTGAAGCTTTCTTT

d_call: NA
v_call: TRBV27
j_call: TRBJ1-2
clone_size: NA
cdr3_aa: CASRRIEGNDYGYTF
cdr3_nt: TGTGCCAGCAGACGAATCGAGGGGAACGACTATGGCTACACCTTC

d_call: TRBD2
v_call: TRBV5-1
j_call: TRBJ2-5
clone_size: NA
cdr3_aa: CASSPATSGSVETQYF
cdr3_nt: TGCGCCAGCAGCCCTGCGACTAGCGGGTCAGTTGAGACCCAGTACTTC

d_call: TRBD1
v_call: TRBV5-1
j_call: TRBJ1-2
clone_size: NA
cdr3_aa: CASRYSDRDYGYTF
cdr3_nt: TGCGCCAGCAGATATTCGGACAGGGACTATGGCTACACCTTC

d_call: NA
v_call: TRBV5-1
j_call: TRBJ1-4
clone_size: NA
cdr3_aa: CASSLGASTNEKLFF
cdr3_nt: TGCGCCAGCAGCTTGGGAGCTTCAACTAATGAAAAACTGTTTTTT

d_call: NA
v_call: TRBV30
j_call: TRBJ2-3
clone_size: few
cdr3_aa: CAWNIRGGTDTQYF
cdr3_nt: TGTGCCTGGAATATTCGCGGGGGCACAGATACGCAGTATTTT

d_call: NA
v_call: TRBV4-1
j_call: TRBJ2-3
clone_size: NA
cdr3_aa: CASSQGGTRDTQYF
cdr3_nt: TGCGCCAGCAGCCAGGGGGGCACGAGGGATACGCAGTATTTT

d_call: TRBD1
v_call: TRBV5-1
j_call: TRBJ1-2
clone_size: medium-sized
cdr3_aa: CASSQGQGGYGYTF
cdr3_nt: TGCGCCAGCAGCCAGGGACAGGGAGGCTATGGCTACACCTTC

d_call: NA
v_call: TRBV25-1
j_call: TRBJ1-1
clone_size: NA
cdr3_aa: CASSEAGGLEAFF
cdr3_nt: TGTGCCAGCAGTGAAGCTGGGGGCCTTGAAGCTTTCTTT

d_call: NA
v_call: TRBV5-1
j_call: TRBJ1-1
clone_size: once
cdr3_aa: CASSLKLGQNTEAFF
cdr3_nt: TGCGCCAGCAGCTTAAAACTGGGCCAGAACACTGAAGCTTTCTTT

d_call: TRBD1
v_call: TRBV28
j_call: TRBJ1-5
clone_size: NA
cdr3_aa: CASSSRGQDQPQHF
cdr3_nt: TGTGCCAGCAGTTCCAGGGGGCAAGACCAGCCCCAGCATTTT

d_call: NA
v_call: TRBV30
j_call: TRBJ1-6
clone_size: NA
cdr3_aa: CAWSAQGGSPLHF
cdr3_nt: TGTGCCTGGAGTGCACAGGGTGGGTCACCCCTCCACTTT

d_call: TRBD1
v_call: TRBV7-9
j_call: TRBJ1-3
clone_size: once
cdr3_aa: CASSFGTGLSGNTIYF
cdr3_nt: TGTGCCAGCAGCTTTGGGACAGGCCTCTCTGGAAACACCATATATTTT

d_call: NA
v_call: TRBV7-9
j_call: TRBJ1-1
clone_size: once
cdr3_aa: CASSGLRGAEAFF
cdr3_nt: TGTGCCAGCAGCGGACTCAGGGGCGCTGAAGCTTTCTTT

d_call: NA
v_call: TRBV19
j_call: TRBJ2-3
clone_size: NA
cdr3_aa: CASSGRSGADTQYF
cdr3_nt: TGTGCCAGTAGTGGTCGGAGCGGAGCAGATACGCAGTATTTT

d_call: NA
v_call: TRBV30
j_call: TRBJ2-1
clone_size: NA
cdr3_aa: CAWSSYHNEQFF
cdr3_nt: TGTGCCTGGAGTAGCTACCACAATGAGCAGTTCTTC

d_call: TRBD1
v_call: TRBV11-3
j_call: TRBJ2-7
clone_size: NA
cdr3_aa: CAMSTGQGSYEQYF
cdr3_nt: TGTGCCATGTCTACGGGACAGGGCTCCTACGAGCAGTACTTC

d_call: NA
v_call: TRBV6-5
j_call: TRBJ1-4
clone_size: NA
cdr3_aa: CASAGAYRGEKLFF
cdr3_nt: TGTGCCAGCGCGGGGGCCTACCGAGGGGAAAAACTGTTTTTT

d_call: TRBD1
v_call: TRBV10-3
j_call: TRBJ1-5
clone_size: NA
cdr3_aa: CAISDRDRDGQPQHF
cdr3_nt: TGTGCCATCAGCGACCGGGACAGGGACGGTCAGCCCCAGCATTTT

d_call: NA
v_call: TRBV30
j_call: TRBJ1-1
clone_size: few
cdr3_aa: CAWSVGVTEAFF
cdr3_nt: TGTGCCTGGAGTGTAGGGGTCACTGAAGCTTTCTTT

d_call: NA
v_call: TRBV28
j_call: TRBJ2-7
clone_size: NA
cdr3_aa: CASSPTGWTYEQYF
cdr3_nt: TGTGCCAGCAGCCCCACAGGGTGGACCTACGAGCAGTACTTC

d_call: TRBD1
v_call: TRBV19
j_call: TRBJ1-5
clone_size: NA
cdr3_aa: CASSMGQGKYSNQPQHF
cdr3_nt: TGTGCCAGTAGTATGGGACAGGGAAAGTATAGCAATCAGCCCCAGCATTTT

d_call: NA
v_call: TRBV23-1
j_call: TRBJ1-4
clone_size: few
cdr3_aa: CASSQSVFRPRINEKLFF
cdr3_nt: TGCGCCAGCAGTCAATCCGTATTCCGGCCAAGGATTAATGAAAAACTGTTTTTT

d_call: TRBD1
v_call: TRBV28
j_call: TRBJ1-2
clone_size: NA
cdr3_aa: CASSLDGWGQTITNYGYTF
cdr3_nt: TGTGCCAGCAGTTTAGACGGGTGGGGACAGACAATAACTAACTATGGCTACACCTTC

d_call: TRBD1
v_call: TRBV28
j_call: TRBJ2-3
clone_size: NA
cdr3_aa: CASSSGGPDTQYF
cdr3_nt: TGTGCCAGCAGTTCAGGGGGTCCAGATACGCAGTATTTT

d_call: NA
v_call: TRBV19
j_call: TRBJ1-1
clone_size: NA
cdr3_aa: CASRGRQDLAEAFF
cdr3_nt: TGTGCCAGTAGGGGAAGACAAGATCTTGCTGAAGCTTTCTTT

d_call: NA
v_call: TRBV7-8
j_call: TRBJ2-1
clone_size: NA
cdr3_aa: CASSLRAGPTYNEQFF
cdr3_nt: TGTGCCAGCAGCTTACGGGCGGGACCAACCTACAATGAGCAGTTCTTC

d_call: TRBD2
v_call: TRBV4-3
j_call: TRBJ2-7
clone_size: NA
cdr3_aa: CASSQDKAGFYEQYF
cdr3_nt: TGCGCCAGCAGCCAAGATAAAGCGGGGTTTTACGAGCAGTACTTC

d_call: NA
v_call: TRBV27
j_call: TRBJ2-6
clone_size: few
cdr3_aa: CASSPLTGANVLTF
cdr3_nt: TGTGCCAGCAGTCCGCTCACTGGGGCCAACGTCCTGACTTTC

d_call: NA
v_call: TRBV19
j_call: TRBJ2-7
clone_size: NA
cdr3_aa: CASSLGATYEQYF
cdr3_nt: TGTGCCAGTAGTTTGGGGGCTACCTACGAGCAGTACTTC

d_call: NA
v_call: TRBV19
j_call: TRBJ2-1
clone_size: once
cdr3_aa: CASSMVASDNEQFF
cdr3_nt: TGTGCCAGTAGTATGGTAGCGTCGGACAATGAGCAGTTCTTC

d_call: TRBD1
v_call: TRBV5-1
j_call: TRBJ2-7
clone_size: NA
cdr3_aa: CASSLAGTGPKEQYF
cdr3_nt: TGCGCCAGCAGCTTGGCCGGGACAGGCCCTAAAGAGCAGTACTTC

d_call: TRBD2
v_call: TRBV10-1
j_call: TRBJ2-7
clone_size: NA
cdr3_aa: CASSDRASGSPSYEQYF
cdr3_nt: TGCGCCAGCAGTGATAGGGCTAGCGGGAGCCCCTCCTACGAGCAGTACTTC

d_call: TRBD2
v_call: TRBV4-2
j_call: TRBJ2-7
clone_size: NA
cdr3_aa: CASSQEAASGSYEQYF
cdr3_nt: TGTGCCAGCAGCCAAGAGGCGGCTAGCGGTTCATACGAGCAGTACTTC

d_call: NA
v_call: TRBV6-4
j_call: TRBJ2-7
clone_size: NA
cdr3_aa: CASGVGGRHCTYEQYF
cdr3_nt: TGTGCCAGCGGGGTAGGCGGGCGCCACTGTACCTACGAGCAGTACTTC

d_call: TRBD1
v_call: TRBV6-6
j_call: TRBJ1-1
clone_size: NA
cdr3_aa: CASSDRGNTEAFF
cdr3_nt: TGTGCCAGCAGTGACAGGGGGAACACTGAAGCTTTCTTT

d_call: TRBD2
v_call: TRBV9
j_call: TRBJ2-1
clone_size: NA
cdr3_aa: CASSNSGSHNEQFF
cdr3_nt: TGTGCCAGCAGTAATAGCGGGAGCCACAATGAGCAGTTCTTC

d_call: TRBD1
v_call: TRBV3-1/TRBV3-2
j_call: TRBJ2-4
clone_size: NA
cdr3_aa: CASSQERQGRGQNIQYF
cdr3_nt: TGTGCCAGCAGCCAAGAAAGACAGGGCAGGGGTCAAAACATTCAGTACTTC

d_call: NA
v_call: TRBV9
j_call: TRBJ1-6
clone_size: NA
cdr3_aa: CASSVGDWPPPLHF
cdr3_nt: TGTGCCAGCAGCGTAGGAGATTGGCCCCCACCCCTCCACTTT

d_call: NA
v_call: TRBV2
j_call: TRBJ1-5
clone_size: NA
cdr3_aa: CASRPGAGVNQPQHF
cdr3_nt: TGTGCCAGCAGGCCCGGGGCAGGGGTAAATCAGCCCCAGCATTTT

d_call: TRBD2
v_call: TRBV5-4
j_call: TRBJ2-7
clone_size: NA
cdr3_aa: CASSSGGGVNSYEQYF
cdr3_nt: TGTGCCAGCAGCTCCGGCGGGGGTGTGAACTCCTACGAGCAGTACTTC

d_call: NA
v_call: TRBV4-2
j_call: TRBJ2-7
clone_size: NA
cdr3_aa: CASSQDRGVVDEQYF
cdr3_nt: TGTGCCAGCAGCCAAGACAGGGGGGTTGTTGACGAGCAGTACTTC

d_call: TRBD2
v_call: TRBV4-3
j_call: TRBJ2-2
clone_size: NA
cdr3_aa: CASSPLTSGRVTGELFF
cdr3_nt: TGCGCCAGCAGCCCATTGACTAGCGGGAGAGTCACCGGGGAGCTGTTTTTT

d_call: TRBD1
v_call: TRBV3-1/TRBV3-2
j_call: TRBJ2-1
clone_size: once
cdr3_aa: CASSQFGTGGTDEQFF
cdr3_nt: TGTGCCAGCAGCCAATTTGGGACAGGGGGGACCGATGAGCAGTTCTTC

d_call: TRBD1
v_call: TRBV9
j_call: TRBJ1-5
clone_size: NA
cdr3_aa: CASSNPLGGPNQPQHF
cdr3_nt: TGTGCCAGCAGCAACCCCCTAGGGGGCCCGAATCAGCCCCAGCATTTT